Below, 22 T cell receptor beta chains from the same sample are listed, as sequenced in a study of cytomegalovirus exposure and HLA in healthy donors. 60 Vbeta and 13 Jbeta primers were used in PCR. The protocol was immunoSEQ multiplex PCR, while the TCRdb copy is restricted to in-frame clones and leaves out a portion. The sample includes tens of thousands of clones, approximately 76% of them seen just once. The sequencing input was PBMCs. These receptors were taken from a woman aged 25 to 39 in good health and CMV-seropositive.

This clone appeared a single time. For the CDR3, the DNA is TGTGCCAGCAGTGACTCTTCCAGAGGGACTGAAGCTTTCTTT. It yields the protein CASSDSSRGTEAFF. This chain links TRBV6-4 with TRBJ1-1; D not certain. CDR1 MRHNA and CDR2 SNTAGT come from the germline V gene. This CDR3 comprises 14 residues. Trimming left V 0 bases short and J 5 bases short, with 10 bases between.

The V call is TRBV2, the J call TRBJ1-5; 7 bases are a match to TRBD1. Germline-derived CDR1 and CDR2 are SNHLY and FYNNEI. This CDR3 spans 14 amino acids. V shed 6 bases, J shed 0 bases, and the junction held 2 bases outside the gene matches. CDR3 DNA sequence: TGTGCCAGCAGCGGGACAGTTAGCAATCAGCCCCAGCATTTT. This gives the protein CASSGTVSNQPQHF.

The genes are TRBV19 and TRBJ1-1, with D maybe TRBD1 (6 bases). V lost 1 base to trimming and J lost 1 base, with 13 bases between them. The length of the CDR3 is 16 residues. Germline loops: CDR1 LNHDA, CDR2 SQIVND (reference sequence). In nucleotides, the CDR3 is TGTGCCAGTAGTATAGGGGGGCGAAGGAGGAACACTGAAGCTTTCTTT. It translates to CASSIGGRRRNTEAFF. Looking up the rest from reference TRBV19 and TRBJ1-1 gives the full variable domain: DGGITQSPKYLFRKEGQNVTLSCEQNLNHDAMYWYRQDPGQGLRLIYYSQIVNDFQKGDIAEGYSVSREKKESFPLTVTSAQKNPTAFYLCASSIGGRRRNTEAFFGQGTRLTVV.

This clone occurred once. J is TRBJ2-5 and V is TRBV11-2; 10 nucleotides align to TRBD2. The CDR3 loop spans 13 amino acids. V lost 3 bases, J lost 5 bases, and 0 bases stayed unmatched. Per the germline V gene, CDR1 is SGHAT and CDR2 is FQNNGV. CDR3 region: CASSFSGRETQYF. The CDR3 nucleotides are TGTGCCAGCAGCTTTAGCGGGAGGGAGACCCAGTACTTC. Complete variable domain (other parts from reference TRBV11-2 and TRBJ2-5): EAGVAQSPRYKIIEKRQSVAFWCNPISGHATLYWYQQILGQGPKLLIQFQNNGVVDDSQLPKDRFSAERLKGVDSTLKIQPAKLEDSAVYLCASSFSGRETQYFGPGTRLLVL.

The chain carries TRBV28 and TRBJ2-5; possibly TRBD2 for D (6 bases). With the DNA end fitting TRBJ2-7 better, the J assignment may be wrong. The CDR3 is 15 residues long. Germline-derived CDR1 and CDR2 are MDHEN and SYDVKM. The CDR3 sequence: CASSLDMAGPYEQYF. The CDR3 nucleotides are TGTGCCAGCAGTTTAGACATGGCGGGGCCCTACGAGCAGTACTTC.

This clone came up once. V usage is TRBV9 and J usage is TRBJ1-6, with D possibly TRBD1 on 5 matching bases. Germline loops: CDR1 SGDLS, CDR2 YYNGEE. The CDR3 extends over 15 amino acids. The V gene lost 2 bases and the J gene lost 4 bases, with 10 bases spanning the gap. CDR3 DNA sequence: TGTGCCAGCAGCGTCACAGGAGAATATAATTCACCCCTCCACTTT. This sequence encodes CASSVTGEYNSPLHF.

The chain recombines TRBV5-6 with TRBJ2-4; no reliable D call. The CDR3 sequence is 13 residues long. Germline CDR1 and CDR2: SGHDT and YYEEEE. Trimming removed 2 bases at V and 2 bases at J, with 5 bases between. In DNA form, the CDR3 reads TGTGCCAGCAGCTTTGAGTCCAAAAACATTCAGTACTTC. Its translation: CASSFESKNIQYF.

This clone was counted between two and nine times. The chain has TRBV6-5 and TRBJ2-5; tentatively, D is TRBD2 (5 bases). This CDR3 is built from 12 residues. Germline loops: CDR1 MNHEY, CDR2 SVGAGI. Trimming removed 2 bases at V and 4 bases at J, with 5 bases between. The DNA for the CDR3 is TGTGCCAGCAGTTACCGGGGAGAGACCCAGTACTTC. Residues: CASSYRGETQYF.

The rearrangement joins TRBV7-9 to TRBJ1-4, with 8 bases identical to TRBD1. Germline CDR1 reads SEHNR; CDR2 reads FQNEAQ (reference sequence). The CDR3 runs 14 residues. J was trimmed by 8 bases and V by 5 bases; bases with no gene match: 7. As DNA, the CDR3 is TGTGCCAGCAGCACTTGGACAGGGAACGAAAAACTGTTTTTT. Translating it yields CASSTWTGNEKLFF.

The chain carries TRBV5-5 and TRBJ1-1, with D possibly matching TRBD1 (5 bases). CDR1 SGHKS and CDR2 YYEKEE come from the germline V gene (reference sequence). With 1 base removed from V and 0 bases from J, the gap between germline ends came to 10 bases. This CDR3 contains 15 residues. CDR3 amino acids: CASSLLGTMNTEAFF. The DNA of the CDR3 is TGTGCCAGCAGCTTGTTAGGGACTATGAACACTGAAGCTTTCTTT.

The chain recombines TRBV5-6 with TRBJ2-5; weak D call: TRBD1 (6 bases). The J call may be mistaken, given a closer DNA end match to TRBJ2-7. Germline CDR1 reads SGHDT; CDR2 reads YYEEEE. The CDR3 length is 15 residues. The CDR3 region has the DNA TGTGCCAGCAGCTTTAGACAGGCGGGCTCCTACGAGCAGTACTTC. Translation: CASSFRQAGSYEQYF.

This clone occurred once. V gene TRBV15 combines with J gene TRBJ2-5; possibly TRBD1 for D (6 bases). The CDR3 extends over 13 amino acids. Germline loops: CDR1 LNHNV, CDR2 YYDKDF (reference sequence). Trimming took off 3 bases at V and 5 bases at J, with 10 bases between the two ends. In DNA, the CDR3 is TGTGCCACCAGCAGGGAGCAGGGGGAGACCCAGTACTTC. It translates to CATSREQGETQYF.

V usage is TRBV29-1 and J usage is TRBJ2-7; 7 bases align to TRBD2. The CDR3 contains 13 residues. Trimming cost V 5 bases and J 2 bases; bases outside gene matches: 6. Per germline, CDR1 SQVTM and CDR2 ANQGSEA. The CDR3 DNA sequence: TGCAGCGTTAGGACTAGTCCTACCTACGAGCAGTACTTC. Translating it yields CSVRTSPTYEQYF.

This clone was picked up a small number of times. J is TRBJ1-5 and V is TRBV6-5, with D uncertain. This CDR3 comprises 14 residues. V lost 5 bases to trimming and J lost 0 bases, with 8 bases between them. Per the germline V gene, CDR1 is MNHEY and CDR2 is SVGAGI. The CDR3 DNA reads TGTGCCAGCAGTGAGGAGCTTAGCAATCAGCCCCAGCATTTT. Amino acids: CASSEELSNQPQHF.

This rearrangement joins TRBV5-1 to TRBJ2-1; D not resolved. This CDR3 is built from 13 residues. Trimming took 4 bases from V and 3 from J, leaving 8 bases between them. The germline V gene encodes CDR1 SGHRS and CDR2 YFSETQ. CDR3 loop: CASSPLGYNEQFF. In nucleotides, the CDR3 is TGCGCCAGCAGCCCTCTAGGCTACAATGAGCAGTTCTTC.

The rearrangement joins TRBV30 to TRBJ2-1; TRBD2 matches 8 bases. V gave up 1 base and J gave up 4 bases; unmatched junction bases: 3. The CDR3 extends over 14 amino acids. Germline V CDR1 and CDR2: GTSNPN, SVGIG (reference sequence). The CDR3 bases are TGTGCCTGGAGTGGAACGGGAGGGTACAATGAGCAGTTCTTC. Protein product: CAWSGTGGYNEQFF.

The chain is built from TRBV28 and TRBJ2-5; 13 bases match TRBD2. V trimming: 3 bases; J trimming: 2 bases; junction bases outside the gene matches: 9. The CDR3 runs to 18 residues. Germline loops: CDR1 MDHEN, CDR2 SYDVKM. CDR3 amino acids: CASSFSGRGLAGQETQYF. The DNA of the CDR3 is TGTGCCAGCAGTTTTTCGGGTAGGGGACTAGCGGGGCAAGAGACCCAGTACTTC.

This clone has just a few counts. The chain links TRBV29-1 to TRBJ1-1, with 9 bases lining up with TRBD1. There are 16 residues in the CDR3. Germline CDR1 SQVTM, CDR2 ANQGSEA. The V and J ends lost 7 bases and 2 bases, in that order; junction bases with no gene match: 14. Written as DNA, the CDR3 is TGCAGCGCCAGATTTGGGGGGACAGGGATAAACACTGAAGCTTTCTTT. Protein product: CSARFGGTGINTEAFF.

As to this clone: At one end, the junction sequence differs from germline, possibly due to a read error. V gene TRBV5-1 combines with J gene TRBJ1-2, with TRBD1 matching over 11 bases. The germline gives CDR1 SGHRS, CDR2 YFSETQ. The CDR3 totals 14 residues. The CDR3 sequence: CASSQGQGVYGYPF. The CDR3 nucleotides read TGCGCCAGCAGTCAGGGACAGGGGGTCTATGGCTACCCCTTC. The full variable domain, rest sourced from reference TRBV5-1 and TRBJ1-2, is KAGVTQTPRYLIKTRGQQVTLSCSPISGHRSVSWYQQTPGQGLQFLFEYFSETQRNKGNFPGRFSGRQFSNSRSEMNVSTLELGDSALYLCASSQGQGVYGYPFGSGTRLTVV.

The rearrangement joins TRBV11-2 to TRBJ2-7, with 10 bases lining up with TRBD2. The CDR3 is made up of 15 amino acids. The germline V gene encodes CDR1 SGHAT and CDR2 FQNNGV. With 2 bases clipped from V and 2 bases from J, the junction kept 3 bases outside the gene matches. Written as DNA, the CDR3 is TGTGCCAGCAGCTTAAGACTAGCGGGTCCCTACGAGCAGTACTTC. Its translation is CASSLRLAGPYEQYF.

This chain links TRBV5-4 with TRBJ2-3, with 8 bases matching TRBD2. The CDR3 length is 16 residues. Germline CDR1 SGHNT, CDR2 YYREEE (reference sequence). V gave up 2 bases and J gave up 0 bases; unmatched junction bases: 5. The DNA for the CDR3 is TGTGCCAGCAGCTTAGGCGGGGGGCCTAGCACAGATACGCAGTATTTT. This translates into CASSLGGGPSTDTQYF. Drawing the rest from reference TRBV5-4 and TRBJ2-3, the complete variable domain is ETGVTQSPTHLIKTRGQQVTLRCSSQSGHNTVSWYQQALGQGPQFIFQYYREEENGRGNFPPRFSGLQFPNYSSELNVNALELDDSALYLCASSLGGGPSTDTQYFGPGTRLTVL.

The gene calls are TRBV29-1 and TRBJ2-7; TRBD1 matches at 9 bases. J was trimmed by 3 bases and V by 4 bases; bases with no gene match: 4. The length of the CDR3 is 13 residues. Germline assignment: CDR1 SQVTM and CDR2 ANQGSEA. DNA of the CDR3: TGCAGCGTTGGGACAGGGGATAACTACGAGCAGTACTTC. Amino acid sequence: CSVGTGDNYEQYF.